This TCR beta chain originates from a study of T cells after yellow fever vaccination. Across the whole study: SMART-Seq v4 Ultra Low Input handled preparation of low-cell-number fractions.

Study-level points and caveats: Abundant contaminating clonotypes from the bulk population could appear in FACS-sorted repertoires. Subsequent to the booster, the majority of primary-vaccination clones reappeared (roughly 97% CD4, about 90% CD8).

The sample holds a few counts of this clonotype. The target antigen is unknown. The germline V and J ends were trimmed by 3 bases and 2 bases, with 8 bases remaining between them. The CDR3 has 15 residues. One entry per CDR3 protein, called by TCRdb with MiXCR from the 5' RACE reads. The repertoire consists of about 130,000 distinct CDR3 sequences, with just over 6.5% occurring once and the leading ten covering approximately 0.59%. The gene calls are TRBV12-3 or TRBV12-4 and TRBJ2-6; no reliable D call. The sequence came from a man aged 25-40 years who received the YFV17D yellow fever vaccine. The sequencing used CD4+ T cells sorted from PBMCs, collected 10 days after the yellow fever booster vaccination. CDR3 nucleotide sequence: TGTGCCAGCAGTTTCTCAGACCCTGGGGCCAACGTCCTGACTTTC. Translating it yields CASSFSDPGANVLTF.